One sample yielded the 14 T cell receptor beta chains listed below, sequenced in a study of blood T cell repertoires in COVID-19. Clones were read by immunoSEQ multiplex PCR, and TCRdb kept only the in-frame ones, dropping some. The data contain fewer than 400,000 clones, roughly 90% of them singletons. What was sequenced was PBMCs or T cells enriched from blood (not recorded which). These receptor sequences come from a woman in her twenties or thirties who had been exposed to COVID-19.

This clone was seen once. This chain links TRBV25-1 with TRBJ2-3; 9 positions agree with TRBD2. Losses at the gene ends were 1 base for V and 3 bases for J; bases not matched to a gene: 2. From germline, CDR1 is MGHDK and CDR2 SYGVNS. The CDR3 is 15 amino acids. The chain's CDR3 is CASSEWLAGTDTQYF. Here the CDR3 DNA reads TGTGCCAGCAGTGAATGGCTAGCGGGAACAGATACGCAGTATTTT.

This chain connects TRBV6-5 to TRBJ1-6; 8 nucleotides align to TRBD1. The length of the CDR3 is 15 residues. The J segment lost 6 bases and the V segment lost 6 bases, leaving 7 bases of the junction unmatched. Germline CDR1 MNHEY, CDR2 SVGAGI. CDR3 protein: CASRDGDRGNSPLHF. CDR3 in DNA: TGTGCCAGCAGGGACGGAGACAGGGGTAATTCACCCCTCCACTTT.

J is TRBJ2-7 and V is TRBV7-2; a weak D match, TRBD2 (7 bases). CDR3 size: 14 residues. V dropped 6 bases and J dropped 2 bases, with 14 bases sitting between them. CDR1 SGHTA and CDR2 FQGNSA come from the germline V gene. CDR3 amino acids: CASSPLGGAYEQYF. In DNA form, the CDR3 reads TGTGCCAGCAGTCCATTAGGGGGGGCCTACGAGCAGTACTTC.

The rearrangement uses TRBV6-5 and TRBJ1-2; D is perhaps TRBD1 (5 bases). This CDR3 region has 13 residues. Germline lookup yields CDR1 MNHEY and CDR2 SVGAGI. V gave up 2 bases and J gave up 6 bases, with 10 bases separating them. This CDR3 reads CASSYAGVDGYTF. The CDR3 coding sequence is TGTGCCAGCAGTTACGCGGGGGTTGATGGCTACACCTTC.

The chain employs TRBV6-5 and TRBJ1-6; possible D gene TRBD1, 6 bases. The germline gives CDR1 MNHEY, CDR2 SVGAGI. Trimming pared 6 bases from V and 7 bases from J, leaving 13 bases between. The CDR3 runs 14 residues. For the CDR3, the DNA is TGTGCCAGCAGACCGGACAGCGCAAATTCACCCCTCCACTTT. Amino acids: CASRPDSANSPLHF.

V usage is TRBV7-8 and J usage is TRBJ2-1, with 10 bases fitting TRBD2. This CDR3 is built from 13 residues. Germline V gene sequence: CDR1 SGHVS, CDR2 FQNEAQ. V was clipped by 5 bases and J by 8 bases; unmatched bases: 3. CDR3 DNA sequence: TGTGCCAGCAGCAAGACTAGCGGGTATGAGCAGTTCTTC. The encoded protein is CASSKTSGYEQFF.

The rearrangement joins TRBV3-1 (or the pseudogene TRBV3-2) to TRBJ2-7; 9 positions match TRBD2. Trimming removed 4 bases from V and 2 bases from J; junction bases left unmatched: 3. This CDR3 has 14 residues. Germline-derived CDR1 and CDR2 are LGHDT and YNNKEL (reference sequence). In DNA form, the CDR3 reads TGTGCCAGCAGCCCTCTAGCGGGGACCTACGAGCAGTACTTC. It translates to CASSPLAGTYEQYF.

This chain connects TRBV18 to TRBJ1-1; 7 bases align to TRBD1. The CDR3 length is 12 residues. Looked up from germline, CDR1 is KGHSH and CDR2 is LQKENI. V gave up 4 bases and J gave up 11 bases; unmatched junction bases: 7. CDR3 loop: CASSQRGRGAFF. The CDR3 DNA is TGTGCCAGCTCACAAAGGGGGCGCGGGGCTTTCTTT. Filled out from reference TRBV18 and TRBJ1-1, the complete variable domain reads NAGVMQNPRHLVRRRGQEARLRCSPMKGHSHVYWYRQLPEEGLKFMVYLQKENIIDESGMPKERFSAEFPKEGPSILRIQQVVRGDSAAYFCASSQRGRGAFFGQGTRLTVV.

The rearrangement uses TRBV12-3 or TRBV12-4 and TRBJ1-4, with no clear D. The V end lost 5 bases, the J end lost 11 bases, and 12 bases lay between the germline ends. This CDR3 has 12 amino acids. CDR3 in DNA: TGTGCCAGCAGTCCCAGTATATGGAAACTGTTTTTT. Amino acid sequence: CASSPSIWKLFF.

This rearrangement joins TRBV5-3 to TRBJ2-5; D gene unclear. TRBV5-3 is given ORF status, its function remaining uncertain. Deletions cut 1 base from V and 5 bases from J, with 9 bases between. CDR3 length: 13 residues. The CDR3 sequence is CARSLNHFETQYF. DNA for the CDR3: TGTGCCAGAAGCTTGAACCACTTCGAGACCCAGTACTTC.

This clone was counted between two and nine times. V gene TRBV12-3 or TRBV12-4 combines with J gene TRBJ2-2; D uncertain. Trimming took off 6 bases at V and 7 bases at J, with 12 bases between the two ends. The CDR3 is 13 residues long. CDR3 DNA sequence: TGTGCCAGCAGCTCCCTGGCCGTCGGGGAGCTGTTTTTT. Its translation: CASSSLAVGELFF.

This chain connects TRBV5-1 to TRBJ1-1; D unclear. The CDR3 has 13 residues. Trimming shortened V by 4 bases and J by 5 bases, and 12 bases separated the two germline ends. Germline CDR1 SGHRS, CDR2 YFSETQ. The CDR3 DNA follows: TGCGCCAGCAGCCTATGGGAGGGAACTGAAGCTTTCTTT. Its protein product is CASSLWEGTEAFF. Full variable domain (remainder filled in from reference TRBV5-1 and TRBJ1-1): KAGVTQTPRYLIKTRGQQVTLSCSPISGHRSVSWYQQTPGQGLQFLFEYFSETQRNKGNFPGRFSGRQFSNSRSEMNVSTLELGDSALYLCASSLWEGTEAFFGQGTRLTVV.

The CDR3 sequence: CASSRTGRGGELFF. In nucleotides, the CDR3 is TGTGCCAGCAGTCGGACAGGGAGAGGCGGGGAGCTGTTTTTT. This chain connects TRBV6-5 to TRBJ2-2; 8 nucleotides line up with TRBD1. The CDR3 totals 14 residues. Germline V gene data show CDR1 as MNHEY and CDR2 as SVGAGI. Germline trimming cut 5 bases from V and 7 bases from J; bases unmatched to any gene: 6.

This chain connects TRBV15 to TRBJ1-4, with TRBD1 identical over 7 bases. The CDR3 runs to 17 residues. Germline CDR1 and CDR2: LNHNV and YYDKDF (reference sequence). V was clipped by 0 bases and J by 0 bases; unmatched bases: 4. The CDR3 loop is CATSRDRDSATNEKLFF. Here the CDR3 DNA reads TGTGCCACCAGCAGAGATCGGGACAGCGCAACTAATGAAAAACTGTTTTTT.